The sequence of this T cell receptor beta chain was determined in a study of CXCR3-negative and CXCR3-positive naive CD8 T cells. In the study overall: Sequencing brought in approximately 150 million TRB reads altogether, and each library got about 1.5 +/- 0.3 million. Whole-study results and caveats: The TRB CDR3s that CXCR3-positive naive cells carried were more hydrophobic than those of CXCR3-negative naive cells. TRBV-TRBJ usage was similar across naive CXCR3 subsets but distinct in memory cells.

Remarks on this clonotype: Its antigen is still unknown.

5' RACE that incorporated UMI labels was used to prepare the TRB cDNA libraries. From its re-call of the 5' RACE reads, TCRdb lists each CDR3 protein once, without DNA. The sample table includes roughly 120,000 distinct CDR3 sequences. The CDR3 covers 15 residues. Germline assignment: CDR1 SGHNT and CDR2 YENEEA. The rearrangement joins TRBV11-3 to TRBJ2-1; TCRdb gives TRBD2 as the D gene, but with no DNA this cannot be confirmed. The receptor's source is a human donor in good health. Some clones in this sample may be carry-over from other donors' samples. What was sequenced was naive CXCR3+ CD8+ T cells from blood. Subset defined: CD45RO-CCR7+CD27+CD95- naive CD8+ T cells expressing CXCR3 (TNR3+). The CDR3 spells CASSSAGSVKREQFF.